Shown below are 18 T cell receptor beta chains from a single sample sequenced in a study of blood T cells in healthy people across ages (dated by TCRdb to between 2015 and 2016). Library creation used 5' RACE. Sequencing used an Illumina HiSeq 2500. A second PCR of roughly 6 to 12 cycles was run with a J-beta primer mix and a sample-barcoded 5' primer. TCRdb trimmed the raw reads at Q25, called clones with MiXCR and kept productive beta chains. Every CDR3 protein is listed once, alongside the most common genes and DNA of its rows. This sample has more than 900,000 distinct CDR3 sequences in its table, and 20% to 25% of those were observed once. Of the sample, approximately 0.79% is held by the ten largest clones. The sample was also reused in another study, on T cells of mothers and their children.

The sample taken for sequencing was blood. These receptors were taken from a girl aged 2-10 years in good health.

This clonotype showed up just a few times. The CDR3 region is CASGSTLAGRASEQFF. The CDR3, as DNA: TGTGCCAGCGGCTCGACCCTAGCGGGAAGGGCGAGTGAGCAGTTCTTC. This chain joins TRBV2 and TRBJ2-5, with 9 bases aligning to TRBD2. Judging by the DNA end, TRBJ2-1 fits better; the J call may be wrong. The CDR3 length is 16 residues. Germline V gene sequence: CDR1 SNHLY, CDR2 FYNNEI.

This clonotype was counted only a few times. The chain uses TRBV20-1 and TRBJ2-5; TRBD1 is a possible D gene (6 bases). The DNA end is a closer match to TRBJ2-7, so the J assignment may be wrong. The CDR3 is made up of 15 amino acids. The germline gives CDR1 DFQATT, CDR2 SNEGSKA (reference sequence). CDR3 sequence: CSARSVGQWDYEQYF. The CDR3 bases are TGCAGTGCTAGATCGGTAGGACAGTGGGACTACGAGCAGTACTTC.

The table lists this clonotype with a few counts. The chain employs TRBV4-2 and TRBJ1-4; D is unclear. Per the germline V gene, CDR1 is LGHNA and CDR2 is YNFKEQ. The CDR3 has 14 amino acids. The V end was cut by 6 bases, the J end by 0 bases, with 8 bases between. The CDR3 nucleotides are TGTGCCAGCAGAAGGGTCGCAACTAATGAAAAACTGTTTTTT. Its translation is CASRRVATNEKLFF.

The rearrangement uses TRBV7-2 and TRBJ2-5, with TRBD1 identical over 8 bases. CDR3 length: 16 residues. Germline values: CDR1 SGHTA, CDR2 FQGNSA. The V and J ends lost 5 bases and 3 bases, in that order; junction bases with no gene match: 11. CDR3 coding DNA: TGTGCCAGCAGCCTAGACATCGGGACAGGCAAAGAGACCCAGTACTTC. Its protein is CASSLDIGTGKETQYF.

This clonotype has more than one count but fewer than ten. The CDR3 protein is CASSPYRSYNEQFF. Here the CDR3 DNA reads TGTGCCAGCAGTCCTTACCGCTCCTACAATGAGCAGTTCTTC. The chain carries TRBV12-3 or TRBV12-4 and TRBJ2-1; D gene uncertain. The length of the CDR3 is 14 residues. V lost 5 bases and J lost 0, with 8 bases in between.

The chain carries TRBV7-9 and TRBJ2-5, with 7 bases identical to TRBD1. The CDR3 length is 14 residues. Trimming at V came to 5 bases and at J to 5 bases, leaving 8 bases not matched to a gene. Per the germline V gene, CDR1 is SEHNR and CDR2 is FQNEAQ (reference sequence). The CDR3 bases are TGTGCCAGCAGCCGACAGGGTTATCAGGAGACCCAGTACTTC. It yields the protein CASSRQGYQETQYF. The whole variable domain, filled in from reference TRBV7-9 and TRBJ2-5, reads DTGVSQNPRHKITKRGQNVTFRCDPISEHNRLYWYRQTLGQGPEFLTYFQNEAQLEKSRLLSDRFSAERPKGSFSTLEIQRTEQGDSAMYLCASSRQGYQETQYFGPGTRLLVL.

This clonotype was found a few times. J is TRBJ2-3 and V is TRBV20-1, with TRBD1 identical over 7 bases. V was pared by 6 bases and J by 0 bases, with 6 bases of the junction left unmatched. CDR3 length equals 14 residues. Germline CDR1 and CDR2: DFQATT and SNEGSKA (reference sequence). CDR3 bases: TGCAGTGCCGCAGGGGGTACGAGCACAGATACGCAGTATTTT. Protein product: CSAAGGTSTDTQYF.

This clonotype was observed a few times. The chain carries TRBV28 and TRBJ1-1, with D unclear. This CDR3 has 11 amino acids. The germline V gene has CDR1 MDHEN and CDR2 SYDVKM. Trimming shortened V by 8 bases and J by 1 base, and 5 bases separated the two germline ends. CDR3 nucleotide sequence: TGTGCCAGCTTCACGAACACTGAAGCTTTCTTT. The encoded protein is CASFTNTEAFF.

This clonotype was detected a few times. This rearrangement joins TRBV28 to TRBJ2-5, with TRBD2 matching 8 bases. Gene TRBJ2-7 matches the end of the DNA better, so the J call may be wrong. The germline CDR1 and CDR2 sequences are MDHEN and SYDVKM. The CDR3 has 16 amino acids. CDR3 sequence (DNA): TGTGCCAGCAGTCCCTACGGGACTAGGTTGCCTTACGAGCAGTACTTC. This translates into CASSPYGTRLPYEQYF.

The sample holds a few counts of this clonotype. The genes are TRBV20-1 and TRBJ2-7; 10 nucleotides match TRBD2. Trimming cost V 3 bases and J 2 bases; bases outside gene matches: 4. The CDR3 has 14 amino acids. Germline CDR1 and CDR2: DFQATT and SNEGSKA (reference sequence). The CDR3 DNA sequence: TGCAGTGCTAGCGTAGCGGGAGGACCCTACGAGCAGTACTTC. Protein product: CSASVAGGPYEQYF.

The chain recombines TRBV7-9 with TRBJ2-7; D possibly corresponds to TRBD2 (6 bases). V lost 1 base and J 1 base, leaving 14 bases between the germline ends. The germline gives CDR1 SEHNR, CDR2 FQNEAQ (reference sequence). The CDR3 is 16 amino acids. CDR3 region: CASSLGGKNESYEQYF. In DNA form, the CDR3 reads TGTGCCAGCAGCTTAGGCGGGAAAAATGAGTCCTACGAGCAGTACTTC.

This clonotype has just a few counts. The V gene is TRBV20-1, the J gene TRBJ2-5; TRBD2 agrees at 11 bases. The better agreement between TRBJ2-1 and the DNA end casts doubt on the J call. Germline CDR1 reads DFQATT; CDR2 reads SNEGSKA (reference sequence). The CDR3 sequence is 14 residues long. CDR3 bases: TGCAGTGCCCCAGGACTAGCGGGCCACAATGAGCAGTTCTTC. Its translation: CSAPGLAGHNEQFF.

This clonotype was seen more than once but under ten times. CDR3 in DNA: TGCAGCGTTGAGAAGCAGTTTAAAGAGACCCAGTACTTC. This encodes CSVEKQFKETQYF. This chain uses TRBV29-1 with TRBJ2-5; no reliable D call. The germline CDR1 and CDR2 sequences are SQVTM and ANQGSEA. CDR3 length equals 13 residues. Trimming cost V 3 bases and J 3 bases, with 11 bases left between them.

As for this clonotype: Its ends do not fully match the called genes, so a read error is possible. This chain connects TRBV7-7 to TRBJ2-5, with 9 bases fitting TRBD2. Germline CDR1 is SSHAT and CDR2 is FNYEAQ (reference sequence). The CDR3 extends over 16 amino acids. This chain's CDR3 is CASSRSAGGAGETQYF. The DNA of the CDR3 is TGTGCTAGCAGCCGGTCAGCGGGGGGAGCAGGAGAGACCCAGTACTTC.

The chain uses TRBV6-2 or TRBV6-3 and TRBJ2-2; D might be TRBD2 (5 bases). The CDR3 covers 13 residues. Germline CDR1 and CDR2: MNHEY and SVGEGT. The CDR3 is CLARTRDTGELFF. The CDR3 DNA follows: TGTTTGGCCCGGACGCGGGACACCGGGGAGCTGTTTTTT.

V gene TRBV20-1 combines with J gene TRBJ2-5; D perhaps matches TRBD2 (6 bases). Trimming took off 2 bases at V and 5 bases at J, with 18 bases between the two ends. Per germline, CDR1 DFQATT and CDR2 SNEGSKA (reference sequence). This CDR3 comprises 15 residues. The CDR3 region has the DNA TGCAGTGCTAGATCTGCTTGGGGGGAACAGGAGACCCAGTACTTC. Encoded protein: CSARSAWGEQETQYF.

The table lists this clonotype with a few counts. The rearrangement joins TRBV4-3 to TRBJ1-1; D uncertain. The germline V gene encodes CDR1 LGHNA and CDR2 YSLEER. This CDR3 is built from 14 residues. The germline V and J ends were trimmed by 3 bases and 5 bases, with 13 bases remaining between them. CDR3 sequence reads: CASSQSEGRTEAFF. CDR3 coding DNA: TGCGCCAGCAGCCAGAGTGAGGGCCGGACTGAAGCTTTCTTT.

The chain combines TRBV20-1 with TRBJ2-5, with unresolved D. The J call may be incorrect, as the DNA end agrees better with TRBJ2-7. This CDR3 comprises 13 residues. Germline V gene data show CDR1 as DFQATT and CDR2 as SNEGSKA (reference sequence). The CDR3 bases are TGCAGTGCTAGGGTACAGTCCTCCTACGAGCAGTACTTC. Residues: CSARVQSSYEQYF.